The rows below give T cell receptor beta chains drawn from one sample of a study of T cells in Graves' hyperthyroidism and ophthalmopathy. TCRdb fed the multiplex PCR reads into MiXCR, producing one record per CDR3 protein. The sample includes over 300,000 distinct CDR3 sequences, about an eighth of them seen just once. The sample consisted of blood. These receptors came from a woman in her forties with Graves' ophthalmopathy. The CDR3 runs from the conserved cysteine through the conserved F or W.

J gene | V gene | CDR3 protein
TRBJ1-1 | TRBV28 | CASSLLVEAGTNTEAFF
TRBJ2-7 | TRBV28 | CATSPPGQQSYEQYF
TRBJ2-2 | TRBV7-6 | CASSLVLGGANTGELFF
TRBJ2-5 | TRBV28 | CASSQGTGVETQYF
TRBJ1-6 | TRBV9 | CASSVETGANSPLHF
TRBJ2-7 | TRBV20-1 | CSAGDWGEQYF
TRBJ1-1 | TRBV20-1 | CGAPTGANTEAFF
TRBJ1-1 | TRBV6-1 | CASSYMGRDTEAFF
TRBJ2-7 | TRBV24-1 | CATSGGQGWEQYF
TRBJ1-1 | TRBV7-9 | CASSLGGARAEAFF
TRBJ2-1 | TRBV7-9 | CASSLYRGIYNEQFF
TRBJ2-7 | TRBV6-7 | CASTRQGWSYEQYF
TRBJ2-5 | TRBV11-1 | CASSWTGAETQYF
TRBJ1-4 | TRBV7-9 | CASSLGAVRTNEKLFF
TRBJ2-1 | TRBV12-3/TRBV12-4 | CASSLSARLGGEQFF
TRBJ1-1 | TRBV6-1 | CASNRVLNTEAFF
TRBJ2-1 | TRBV3-1 | CASSQGVGGYNEQFF
TRBJ2-1 | TRBV11-2 | CASSLPLAGGRSYNEQFF
TRBJ2-1 | TRBV10-2 | CASTGPDEQFF
TRBJ2-3 | TRBV11-2 | CASSLGDTGTTDTQYF
TRBJ1-3 | TRBV9 | CASSARFSGNTIYF
TRBJ2-5 | TRBV28 | CASSLFRTNLQAQETQYF
TRBJ2-1 | TRBV28 | CASSSPPGQAFYNEQFF
TRBJ2-4 | TRBV6-1 | CASSERWGQGNIQYF
TRBJ1-5 | TRBV10-3 | CAIRQGRGQPQHF
TRBJ1-5 | TRBV19 | CASSIGQGLYSNQPQHF
TRBJ1-5 | TRBV15 | CATSSIQGEPQHF
TRBJ1-4 | TRBV20-1 | CSAQMWGNEKLFF
TRBJ1-6 | TRBV14 | CASSRGQGNSPLHF
TRBJ2-6 | TRBV14 | CASMGDGSGANVLTF
TRBJ2-1 | TRBV6-2/TRBV6-3 | CASSSELGGEQFF
TRBJ2-2 | TRBV30 | CAWSWGRVSTGELFF
TRBJ1-2 | TRBV27 | CASSPSRDRGLANYGYTF
TRBJ1-1 | TRBV29-1 | CSGRALTGGTEAFF
TRBJ1-1 | TRBV20-1 | CSARAGTGKNTEAFF
TRBJ2-5 | TRBV18 | CASSGRQETQYF
TRBJ2-3 | TRBV5-5 | CASSLLPTGNLPDTQYF
TRBJ2-1 | TRBV27 | CASSFVGGYEQFF
TRBJ2-5 | TRBV19 | CASSIDWTAQETQYF
TRBJ2-1 | TRBV5-1 | CASSLVGGAKNEQFF
TRBJ1-2 | TRBV12-3/TRBV12-4 | CASSLGGKSGYTF
- | TRBV5-6 | CASSFKPMKAETQFF
TRBJ2-1 | TRBV25-1 | CASGRQEHNEQFF
TRBJ1-1 | TRBV6-1 | CASSPQSAEAFF
TRBJ1-2 | TRBV27 | CASSTGQELNGYTF
TRBJ1-4 | TRBV5-1 | CASSKDRVNEKLFF
TRBJ1-5 | TRBV6-2/TRBV6-3 | CASRFSFPNQPQHF
TRBJ1-5 | TRBV15 | CATSSTGVGYQPQHF
TRBJ2-2 | TRBV18 | CASSPTRQGSNTGELFF
TRBJ2-3 | TRBV20-1 | CSARDDSRTDTQYF
TRBJ1-2 | TRBV28 | CASSRGGNYGYTF
TRBJ2-5 | TRBV5-4 | CASSPPGQKKETQYF